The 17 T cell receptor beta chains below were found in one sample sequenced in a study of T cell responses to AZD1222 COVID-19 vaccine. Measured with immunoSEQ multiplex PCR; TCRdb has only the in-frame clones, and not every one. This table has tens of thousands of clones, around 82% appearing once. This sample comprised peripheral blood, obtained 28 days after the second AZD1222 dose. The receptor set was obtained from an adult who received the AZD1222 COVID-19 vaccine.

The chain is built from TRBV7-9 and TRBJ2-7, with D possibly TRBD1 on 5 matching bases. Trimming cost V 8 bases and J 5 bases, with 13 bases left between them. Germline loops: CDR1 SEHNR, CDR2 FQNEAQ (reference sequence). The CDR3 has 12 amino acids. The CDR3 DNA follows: TGTGCCAGCCTGGGGCGGAATGACGAGCAGTACTTC. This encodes CASLGRNDEQYF.

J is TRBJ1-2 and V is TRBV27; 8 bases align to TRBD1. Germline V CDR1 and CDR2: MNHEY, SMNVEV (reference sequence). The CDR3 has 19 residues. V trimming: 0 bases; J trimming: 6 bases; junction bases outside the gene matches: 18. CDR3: CASSLSNPGPRQGRDGYTF. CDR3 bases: TGTGCCAGCAGTTTATCGAATCCAGGGCCTCGACAGGGGAGGGATGGCTACACCTTC.

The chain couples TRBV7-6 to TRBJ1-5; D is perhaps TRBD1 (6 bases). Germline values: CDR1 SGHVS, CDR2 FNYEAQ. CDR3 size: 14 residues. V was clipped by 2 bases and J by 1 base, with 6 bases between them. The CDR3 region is CASSLRGSNQPQHF. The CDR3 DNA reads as TGTGCCAGCAGCTTAAGGGGGAGCAATCAGCCCCAGCATTTT.

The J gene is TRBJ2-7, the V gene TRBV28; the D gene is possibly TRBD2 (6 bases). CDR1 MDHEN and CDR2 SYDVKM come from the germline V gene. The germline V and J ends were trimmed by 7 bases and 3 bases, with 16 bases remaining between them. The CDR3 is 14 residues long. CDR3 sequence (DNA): TGTGCCAGCATCCGAAGAGGAGGGTACTACGAGCAGTACTTC. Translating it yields CASIRRGGYYEQYF.

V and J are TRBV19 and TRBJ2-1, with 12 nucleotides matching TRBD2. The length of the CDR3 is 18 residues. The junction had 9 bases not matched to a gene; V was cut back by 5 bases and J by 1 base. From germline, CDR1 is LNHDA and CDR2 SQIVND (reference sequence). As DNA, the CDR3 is TGTGCCAGTAGTGTACTAGCGGGAGGTCTTAGATCCTACAATGAGCAGTTCTTC. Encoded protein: CASSVLAGGLRSYNEQFF.

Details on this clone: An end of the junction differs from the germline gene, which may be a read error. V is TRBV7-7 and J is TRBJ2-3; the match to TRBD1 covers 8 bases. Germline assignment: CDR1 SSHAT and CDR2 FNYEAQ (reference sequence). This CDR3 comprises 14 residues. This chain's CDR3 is CASSSGQGADTQYF. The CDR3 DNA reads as TGTGCTAGCAGCTCCGGACAGGGCGCAGATACGCAGTATTTT.

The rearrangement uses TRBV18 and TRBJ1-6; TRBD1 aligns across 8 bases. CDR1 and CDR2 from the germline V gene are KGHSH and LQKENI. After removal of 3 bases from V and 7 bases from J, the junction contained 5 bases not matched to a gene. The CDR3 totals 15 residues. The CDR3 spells CASSPQTGENSPLHF. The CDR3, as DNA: TGTGCCAGCTCACCGCAGACAGGGGAGAATTCACCCCTCCACTTT.

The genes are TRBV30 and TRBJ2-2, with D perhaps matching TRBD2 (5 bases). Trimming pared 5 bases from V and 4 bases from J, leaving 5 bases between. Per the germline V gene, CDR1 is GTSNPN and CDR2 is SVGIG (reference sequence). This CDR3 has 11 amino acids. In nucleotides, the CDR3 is TGTGCCTGGGCGGGCACCGGGGAGCTGTTTTTT. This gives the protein CAWAGTGELFF.

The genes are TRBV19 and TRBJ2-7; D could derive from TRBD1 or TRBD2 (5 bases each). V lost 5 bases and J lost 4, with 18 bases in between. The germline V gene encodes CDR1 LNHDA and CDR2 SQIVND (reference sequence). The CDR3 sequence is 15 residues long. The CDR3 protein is CASSAFREGRYEQYF. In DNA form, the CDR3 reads TGTGCCAGTAGTGCCTTTAGAGAGGGGCGTTACGAGCAGTACTTC.

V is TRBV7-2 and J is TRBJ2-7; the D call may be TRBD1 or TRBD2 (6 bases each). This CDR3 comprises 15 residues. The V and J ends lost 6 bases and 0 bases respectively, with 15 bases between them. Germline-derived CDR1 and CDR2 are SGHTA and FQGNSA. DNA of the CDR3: TGTGCCAGCAGGAAGGGGGGAGGTTCCTCCTACGAGCAGTACTTC. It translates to CASRKGGGSSYEQYF. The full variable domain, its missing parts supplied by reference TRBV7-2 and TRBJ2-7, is GAGVSQSPSNKVTEKGKDVELRCDPISGHTALYWYRQSLGQGLEFLIYFQGNSAPDKSGLPSDRFSAERTGGSVSTLTIQRTQQEDSAVYLCASRKGGGSSYEQYFGPGTRLTVT.

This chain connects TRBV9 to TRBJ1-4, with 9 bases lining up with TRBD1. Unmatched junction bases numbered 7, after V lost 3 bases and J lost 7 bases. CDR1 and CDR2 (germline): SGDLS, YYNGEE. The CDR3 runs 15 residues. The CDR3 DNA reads TGTGCCAGCAGCGCCGGGACAGGGTCTTCTGAAAAACTGTTTTTT. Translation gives CASSAGTGSSEKLFF.

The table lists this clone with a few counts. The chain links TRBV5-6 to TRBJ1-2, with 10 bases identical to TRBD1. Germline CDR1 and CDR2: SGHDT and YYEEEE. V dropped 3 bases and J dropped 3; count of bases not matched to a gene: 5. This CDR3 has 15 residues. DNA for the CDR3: TGTGCCAGCAGCTCGACCGGACAGGGGGACTATGGCTACACCTTC. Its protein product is CASSSTGQGDYGYTF.

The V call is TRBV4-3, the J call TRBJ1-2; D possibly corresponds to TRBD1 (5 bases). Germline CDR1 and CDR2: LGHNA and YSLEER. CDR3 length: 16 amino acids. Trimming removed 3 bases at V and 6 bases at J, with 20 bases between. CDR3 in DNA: TGCGCCAGCAGCCAGGCGTCGGGACCGGGGACTCATGGCTACACCTTC. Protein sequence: CASSQASGPGTHGYTF.

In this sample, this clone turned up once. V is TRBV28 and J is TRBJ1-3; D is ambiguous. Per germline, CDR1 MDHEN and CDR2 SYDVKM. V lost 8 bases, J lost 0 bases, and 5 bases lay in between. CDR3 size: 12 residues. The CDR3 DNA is TGTGCCAGCCGGGGCTCTGGAAACACCATATATTTT. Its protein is CASRGSGNTIYF. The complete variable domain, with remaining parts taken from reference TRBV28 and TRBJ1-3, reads DVKVTQSSRYLVKRTGEKVFLECVQDMDHENMFWYRQDPGLGLRLIYFSYDVKMKEKGDIPEGYSVSREKKERFSLILESASTNQTSMYLCASRGSGNTIYFGEGSWLTVV.

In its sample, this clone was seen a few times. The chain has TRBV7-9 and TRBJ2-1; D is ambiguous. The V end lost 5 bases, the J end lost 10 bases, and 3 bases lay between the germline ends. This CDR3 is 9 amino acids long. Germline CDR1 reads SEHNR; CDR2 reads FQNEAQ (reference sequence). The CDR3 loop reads CASSQEQFF. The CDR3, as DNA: TGTGCCAGCAGCCAGGAGCAGTTCTTC. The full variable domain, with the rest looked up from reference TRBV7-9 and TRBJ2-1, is DTGVSQNPRHKITKRGQNVTFRCDPISEHNRLYWYRQTLGQGPEFLTYFQNEAQLEKSRLLSDRFSAERPKGSFSTLEIQRTEQGDSAMYLCASSQEQFFGPGTRLTVL.

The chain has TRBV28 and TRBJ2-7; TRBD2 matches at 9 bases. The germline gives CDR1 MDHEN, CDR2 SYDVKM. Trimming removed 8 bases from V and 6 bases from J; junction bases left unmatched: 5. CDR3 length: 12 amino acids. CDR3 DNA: TGTGCCAGCGCGGGAGGGCCAAGCGAGCAGTACTTC. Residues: CASAGGPSEQYF.

The DNA for the CDR3 is TGTGCCAGCAGCCCCGGGGCTGAGCAGTACTTC. As protein: CASSPGAEQYF. The rearrangement links TRBV11-2 to TRBJ2-7, with D perhaps matching TRBD1 or TRBD2 (5 bases each). Trimming pared 5 bases from V and 7 bases from J, leaving 9 bases between. Germline V gene lookup returns CDR1 SGHAT and CDR2 FQNNGV. The CDR3 runs 11 residues. The complete variable domain, with remaining parts taken from reference TRBV11-2 and TRBJ2-7, reads EAGVAQSPRYKIIEKRQSVAFWCNPISGHATLYWYQQILGQGPKLLIQFQNNGVVDDSQLPKDRFSAERLKGVDSTLKIQPAKLEDSAVYLCASSPGAEQYFGPGTRLTVT.